This entry describes one TCR beta chain. Its cognate antigen is unknown. Sequencing used immunoSEQ multiplex PCR; TCRdb keeps in-frame clones, though not all of them. The data show about 38,000 clones, 70% to 80% seen once. The sort gate was single viable CD3+CD4+CD8-CD45RO+ cells for memory CD4+ T cells. CMV serostatus came from serum IgG against pp150, pp28, p38, p52. This sample is part of a study of memory CD4+ T cells and cytomegalovirus serostatus. Study overall: Donors were healthy Belgian adults, 10 or so CMV seropositive and 20 to 25 seronegative. Whole-study findings and limits: Suggested: most of the CMV-linked TCR signature lies in CD4+ memory cells.

V trimming: 4 bases; J trimming: 8 bases; junction bases outside the gene matches: 24. The CDR3 loop spans 19 amino acids. CDR1 and CDR2 (germline): SGHKS, YYEKEE (reference sequence). The source material was memory CD4+ T cells from blood. This rearrangement joins TRBV5-5 to TRBJ2-1, with 7 positions matching TRBD2. The receptor was derived from an adult in good health and CMV-seropositive. CDR3 sequence reads: CASSALRVKAGASGDEQFF. The CDR3 nucleotides are TGTGCCAGCAGCGCCCTCAGGGTAAAGGCGGGAGCATCGGGAGATGAGCAGTTCTTC.